These 17 T cell receptor beta chains were sequenced from one sample in a study of follicular helper T cells after annual influenza vaccination. Noted time point: 2014-2015 season, 7 days after vaccination. Here immunoSEQ multiplex PCR was the method, and the copy in TCRdb shows in-frame clones only, minus some. The table shows some 10,000 clones, with around four fifths occurring only once. The sequencing used CXCR5- memory CD4+ T cells sorted from blood, collected 7 days after influenza vaccination. These receptor sequences come from an adult who received the influenza vaccine.

The CDR3 coding sequence is TGTGCCACGGAACAGGGGGCGAACTATGGCTACACCTTC. This encodes CATEQGANYGYTF. The chain carries TRBV10-3 and TRBJ1-2, with 9 bases aligning to TRBD1. The CDR3 covers 13 residues. Trimming took 10 bases from V and 2 from J; bases not matched to a gene: 5. Per germline, CDR1 ENHRY and CDR2 SYGVKD.

V is TRBV7-2 and J is TRBJ1-2; 8 nucleotides agree with TRBD1. V trimming: 5 bases; J trimming: 4 bases; junction bases outside the gene matches: 12. The CDR3 runs to 16 residues. CDR1 and CDR2 (germline): SGHTA, FQGNSA. The CDR3 DNA follows: TGTGCCAGCAGCGTACAATGGGACAGGAGGGGCTATGGCTACACCTTC. Its protein product is CASSVQWDRRGYGYTF.

This clone was found a few times. This chain links TRBV19 with TRBJ1-1; D is ambiguous. V shed 5 bases and J shed 0 bases, with 7 bases lying between them. The CDR3 spans 13 residues. The germline V gene encodes CDR1 LNHDA and CDR2 SQIVND (reference sequence). This CDR3 is CASSLGLNTEAFF. The DNA of the CDR3 is TGTGCCAGTAGTCTCGGGTTGAACACTGAAGCTTTCTTT.

V usage is TRBV5-1 and J usage is TRBJ1-1, with D unresolved. CDR1 SGHRS and CDR2 YFSETQ come from the germline V gene. The CDR3 runs to 15 residues. Trimming cost V 5 bases and J 1 base, with 15 bases left between them. The CDR3 DNA reads TGCGCCAGCAGTAAGGGTTCAGGCCCGAACACTGAAGCTTTCTTT. Translated: CASSKGSGPNTEAFF.

CDR3 DNA: TGTGCCAGCAGCTTAAGACCAAGCGGGGGGGTAGATACGCAGTATTTT. Amino acid sequence: CASSLRPSGGVDTQYF. The chain couples TRBV11-2 to TRBJ2-3, with 10 nucleotides matching TRBD2. This CDR3 spans 16 amino acids. V lost 2 bases, J lost 5 bases, and 7 bases stayed unmatched. From germline, CDR1 is SGHAT and CDR2 FQNNGV.

The gene calls are TRBV6-6 and TRBJ2-7; 10 bases agree with TRBD1. The CDR3 extends over 15 amino acids. Germline V CDR1 and CDR2: MNHNY, SVGAGI (reference sequence). V lost 2 bases to trimming and J lost 0 bases; unmatched junction nucleotides: 1. The CDR3 coding sequence is TGTGCCAGCAGTTACCGACAGGGGGCCTCCTACGAGCAGTACTTC. Its translation is CASSYRQGASYEQYF.

This clone occurred a few times. The genes are TRBV2 and TRBJ2-7; the D gene is possibly TRBD1 (5 bases). This CDR3 region has 14 residues. V was shortened by 7 bases and J by 0 bases, with 13 bases between the two germline ends. CDR1 and CDR2 from the germline V gene are SNHLY and FYNNEI. CDR3 residues: CASTATVVSYEQYF. CDR3 nucleotide sequence: TGTGCCAGCACTGCGACAGTGGTCTCCTACGAGCAGTACTTC.

This sequence joins TRBV12-5 and TRBJ2-7; weak D call: TRBD1 (5 bases). Germline-derived CDR1 and CDR2 are LGHNT and FRNRAP. Trimming left V 0 bases short and J 1 base short, with 10 bases between. This CDR3 contains 15 residues. The CDR3 sequence: CASGLVWSGSYEQYF. Here the CDR3 DNA reads TGTGCTAGTGGTTTGGTATGGTCAGGGTCCTACGAGCAGTACTTC. The complete variable domain, with remaining parts taken from reference TRBV12-5 and TRBJ2-7, reads DARVTQTPRHKVTEMGQEVTMRCQPILGHNTVFWYRQTMMQGLELLAYFRNRAPLDDSGMPKDRFSAEMPDATLATLKIQPSEPRDSAVYFCASGLVWSGSYEQYFGPGTRLTVT.

The chain recombines TRBV29-1 with TRBJ2-3; 10 bases fit TRBD2. The CDR3 totals 14 residues. J gave up 6 bases and V 6 bases, and 9 bases lay outside the gene matches. Germline-derived CDR1 and CDR2 are SQVTM and ANQGSEA. CDR3: CSVVRAGGWDTQYF. The CDR3 region has the DNA TGCAGCGTCGTAAGAGCGGGGGGGTGGGATACGCAGTATTTT.

The chain links TRBV7-2 to TRBJ2-3; TRBD2 agrees at 11 bases. The germline gives CDR1 SGHTA, CDR2 FQGNSA. The V segment lost 3 bases and the J segment 1 base; nucleotides outside the gene matches: 6. This CDR3 comprises 17 residues. In DNA, the CDR3 is TGTGCCAGCAGCTTCCTCCCTAGCGGGGGGCGCACAGATACGCAGTATTTT. Amino acids: CASSFLPSGGRTDTQYF.

The chain carries TRBV19 and TRBJ1-4, with D hard to call. The ends were cut back, 3 bases at V and 4 bases at J, with 9 bases in the middle. This CDR3 has 14 residues. Germline loops: CDR1 LNHDA, CDR2 SQIVND (reference sequence). In nucleotides, the CDR3 is TGTGCCAGTAGTATCTCGTCGGTTAATGAAAAACTGTTTTTT. It translates to CASSISSVNEKLFF.

The J gene is TRBJ2-7, the V gene TRBV5-8; 7 nucleotides agree with TRBD1. CDR3 length equals 13 residues. With 3 bases clipped from V and 12 bases from J, the junction kept 12 bases outside the gene matches. Germline V CDR1 and CDR2: SGHTS, YDEGEE. CDR3 loop: CASSYQRGAGGYF. In DNA form, the CDR3 reads TGTGCCAGCAGCTATCAACGGGGAGCAGGGGGGTACTTC. The full variable domain, rest sourced from reference TRBV5-8 and TRBJ2-7, is EAGVTQSPTHLIKTRGQQATLRCSPISGHTSVYWYQQALGLGLQFLLWYDEGEERNRGNFPPRFSGRQFPNYSSELNVNALELEDSALYLCASSYQRGAGGYFGPGTRLTVT.

This chain uses TRBV10-3 with TRBJ2-1; tentatively, D is TRBD1 or TRBD2 (6 bases each). Trimming pared 11 bases from V and 3 bases from J, leaving 17 bases between. Germline CDR1 and CDR2: ENHRY and SYGVKD. This CDR3 contains 14 residues. The CDR3 sequence: CASTGGANYNEQFF. DNA for the CDR3: TGTGCCTCGACAGGCGGGGCAAACTACAATGAGCAGTTCTTC.

The chain is built from TRBV7-2 and TRBJ1-1; 7 bases are shared with TRBD1. Germline loops: CDR1 SGHTA, CDR2 FQGNSA. V was clipped by 1 base and J by 5 bases; unmatched bases: 10. CDR3 size: 16 residues. The CDR3 DNA reads as TGTGCCAGCAGCTTAGTACAGGGGCCGGTGGGGACTGAAGCTTTCTTT. Protein sequence: CASSLVQGPVGTEAFF.

The CDR3 DNA sequence: TGTGCCAGCAGCTTAAGGTTTTCAGGACGGATTAGCTCCTACAATGAGCAGTTCTTC. Protein sequence: CASSLRFSGRISSYNEQFF. The V and J genes are TRBV7-8 and TRBJ2-1, with unresolved D. This CDR3 spans 19 amino acids. Trimming left V 2 bases short and J 0 bases short, with 20 bases between. Per the germline V gene, CDR1 is SGHVS and CDR2 is FQNEAQ.

V is TRBV7-9 and J is TRBJ1-5, with D perhaps matching TRBD1 (5 bases). Germline V lookup: CDR1 SEHNR, CDR2 FQNEAQ (reference sequence). This CDR3 contains 16 residues. V lost 0 bases and J lost 5, with 14 bases in between. The DNA of the CDR3 is TGTGCCAGCAGCTTAGCGCAAGGGGCTAACCATCAGCCCCAGCATTTT. Protein: CASSLAQGANHQPQHF.

This clone was observed a single time. This sequence joins TRBV19 and TRBJ2-6, with 11 bases aligning to TRBD2. The ends lost 5 bases at V and 2 bases at J; junction bases unmatched: 5. Germline lookup yields CDR1 LNHDA and CDR2 SQIVND (reference sequence). The CDR3 is 17 residues long. CDR3 amino acids: CASSRNSGGAGANVLTF. The CDR3 bases are TGTGCCAGTAGTCGGAATAGCGGGGGGGCTGGGGCCAACGTCCTGACTTTC.